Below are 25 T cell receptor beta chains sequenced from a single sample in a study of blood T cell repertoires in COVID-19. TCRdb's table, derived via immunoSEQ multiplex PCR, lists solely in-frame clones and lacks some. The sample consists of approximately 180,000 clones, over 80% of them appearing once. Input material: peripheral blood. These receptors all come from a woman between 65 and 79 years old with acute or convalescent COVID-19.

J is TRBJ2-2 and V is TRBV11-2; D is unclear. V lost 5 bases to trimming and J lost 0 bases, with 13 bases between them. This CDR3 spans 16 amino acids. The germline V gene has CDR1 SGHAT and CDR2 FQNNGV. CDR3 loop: CASSGKRLANTGELFF. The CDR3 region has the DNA TGTGCCAGCAGCGGCAAGCGACTCGCGAACACCGGGGAGCTGTTTTTT.

CDR3 region: CASSLTGGQAFF. DNA of the CDR3: TGTGCCAGCAGCCTTACAGGGGGCCAAGCTTTCTTT. The rearrangement links TRBV5-4 to TRBJ1-1; 9 positions agree with TRBD1. Per germline, CDR1 SGHNT and CDR2 YYREEE (reference sequence). This CDR3 has 12 residues. V gave up 4 bases and J gave up 9 bases; unmatched junction bases: 4.

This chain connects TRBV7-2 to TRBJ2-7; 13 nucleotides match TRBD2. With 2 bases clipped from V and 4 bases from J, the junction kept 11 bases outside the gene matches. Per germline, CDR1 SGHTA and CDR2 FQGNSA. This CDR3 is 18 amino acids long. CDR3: CASSLFDGLAGVRYEQYF. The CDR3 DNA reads TGTGCCAGCAGCTTATTTGACGGACTAGCGGGAGTTAGATACGAGCAGTACTTC.

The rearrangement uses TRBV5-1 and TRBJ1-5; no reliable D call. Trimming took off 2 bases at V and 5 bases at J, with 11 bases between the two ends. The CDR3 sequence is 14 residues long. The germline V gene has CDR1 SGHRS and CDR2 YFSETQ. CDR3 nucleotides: TGCGCCAGCAGCTTAAGCGGGGTTGATCAGCCCCAGCATTTT. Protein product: CASSLSGVDQPQHF. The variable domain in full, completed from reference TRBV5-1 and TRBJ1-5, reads KAGVTQTPRYLIKTRGQQVTLSCSPISGHRSVSWYQQTPGQGLQFLFEYFSETQRNKGNFPGRFSGRQFSNSRSEMNVSTLELGDSALYLCASSLSGVDQPQHFGDGTRLSIL.

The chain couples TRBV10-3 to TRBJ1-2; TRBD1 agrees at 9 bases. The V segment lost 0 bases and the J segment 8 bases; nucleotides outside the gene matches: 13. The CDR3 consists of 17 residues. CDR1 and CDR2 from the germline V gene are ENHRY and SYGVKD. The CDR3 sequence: CAISESTDRGRAGGYTF. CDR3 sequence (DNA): TGTGCCATCAGTGAGTCGACGGACAGGGGTCGGGCTGGCGGCTACACCTTC.

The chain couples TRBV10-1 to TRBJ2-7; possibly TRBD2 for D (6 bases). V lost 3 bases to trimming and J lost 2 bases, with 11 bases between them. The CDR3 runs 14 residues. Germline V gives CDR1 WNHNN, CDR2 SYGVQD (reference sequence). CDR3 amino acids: CASSESGRTYEQYF. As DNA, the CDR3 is TGCGCCAGCAGTGAAAGCGGGCGCACCTACGAGCAGTACTTC.

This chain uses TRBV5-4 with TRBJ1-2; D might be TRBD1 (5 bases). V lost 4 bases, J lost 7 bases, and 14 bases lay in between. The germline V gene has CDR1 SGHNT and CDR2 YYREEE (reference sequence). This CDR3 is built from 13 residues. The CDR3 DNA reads TGTGCCAGCAGCCAGGACAACCTATTTGGCTACACCTTC. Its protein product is CASSQDNLFGYTF. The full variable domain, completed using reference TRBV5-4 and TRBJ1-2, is ETGVTQSPTHLIKTRGQQVTLRCSSQSGHNTVSWYQQALGQGPQFIFQYYREEENGRGNFPPRFSGLQFPNYSSELNVNALELDDSALYLCASSQDNLFGYTFGSGTRLTVV.

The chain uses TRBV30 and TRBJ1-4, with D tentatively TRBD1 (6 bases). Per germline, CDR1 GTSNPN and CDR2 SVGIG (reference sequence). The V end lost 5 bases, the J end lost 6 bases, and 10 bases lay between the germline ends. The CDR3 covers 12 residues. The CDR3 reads CAWGDNDEKLFF. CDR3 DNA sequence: TGTGCCTGGGGGGACAATGATGAAAAACTGTTTTTT.

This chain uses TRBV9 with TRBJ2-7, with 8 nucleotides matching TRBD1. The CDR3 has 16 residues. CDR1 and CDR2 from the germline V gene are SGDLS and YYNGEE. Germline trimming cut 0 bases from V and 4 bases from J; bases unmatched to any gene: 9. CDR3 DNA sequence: TGTGCCAGCAGCGTAGGACAGGGGCGGTACCCTTACGAGCAGTACTTC. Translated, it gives CASSVGQGRYPYEQYF. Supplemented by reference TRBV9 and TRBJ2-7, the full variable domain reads DSGVTQTPKHLITATGQRVTLRCSPRSGDLSVYWYQQSLDQGLQFLIQYYNGEERAKGNILERFSAQQFPDLHSELNLSSLELGDSALYFCASSVGQGRYPYEQYFGPGTRLTVT.

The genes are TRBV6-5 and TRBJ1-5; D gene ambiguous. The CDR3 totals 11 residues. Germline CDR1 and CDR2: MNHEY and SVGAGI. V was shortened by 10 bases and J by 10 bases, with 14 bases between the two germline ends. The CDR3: CATNREGPQHF. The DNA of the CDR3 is TGTGCCACCAATCGGGAAGGACCCCAGCATTTT.

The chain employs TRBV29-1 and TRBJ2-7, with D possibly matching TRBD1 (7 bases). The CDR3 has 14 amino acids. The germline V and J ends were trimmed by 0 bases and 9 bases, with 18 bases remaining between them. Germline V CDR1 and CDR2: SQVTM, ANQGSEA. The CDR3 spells CSVEDGGNRDRQYF. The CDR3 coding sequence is TGCAGCGTTGAAGATGGAGGGAACCGGGACAGGCAGTACTTC.

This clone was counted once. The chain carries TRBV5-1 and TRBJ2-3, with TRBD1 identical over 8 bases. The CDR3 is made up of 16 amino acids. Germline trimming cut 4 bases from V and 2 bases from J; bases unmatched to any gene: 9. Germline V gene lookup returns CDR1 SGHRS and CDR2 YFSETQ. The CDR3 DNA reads TGCGCCAGCAGCGCCGGGGACAGGTACAACACAGATACGCAGTATTTT. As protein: CASSAGDRYNTDTQYF.

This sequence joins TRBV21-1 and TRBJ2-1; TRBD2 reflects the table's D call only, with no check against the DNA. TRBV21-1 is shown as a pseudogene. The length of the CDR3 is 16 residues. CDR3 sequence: CASNKYPGLATNEQFF. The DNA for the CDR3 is TGTGCCAGCAACAAATACCCGGGACTAGCCACCAATGAGCAGTTCTTC.

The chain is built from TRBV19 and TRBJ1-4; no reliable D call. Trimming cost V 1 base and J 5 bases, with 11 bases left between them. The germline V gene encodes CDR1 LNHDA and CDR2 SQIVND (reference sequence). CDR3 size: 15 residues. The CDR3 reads CASSIGPVQNEKLFF. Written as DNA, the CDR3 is TGTGCCAGTAGTATAGGTCCGGTACAGAATGAAAAACTGTTTTTT.

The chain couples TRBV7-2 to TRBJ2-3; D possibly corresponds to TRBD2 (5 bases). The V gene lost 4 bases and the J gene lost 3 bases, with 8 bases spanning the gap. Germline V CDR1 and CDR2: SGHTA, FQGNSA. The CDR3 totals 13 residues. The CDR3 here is CASSSTGTDTQYF. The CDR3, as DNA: TGTGCCAGCAGCTCGACGGGAACAGATACGCAGTATTTT.

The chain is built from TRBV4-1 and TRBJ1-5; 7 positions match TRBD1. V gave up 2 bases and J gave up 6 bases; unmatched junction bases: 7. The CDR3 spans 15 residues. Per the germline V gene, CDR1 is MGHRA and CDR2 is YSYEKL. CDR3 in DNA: TGCGCCAGCAGCCAACGACAGGGACTCGGTCAGCCCCAGCATTTT. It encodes CASSQRQGLGQPQHF.

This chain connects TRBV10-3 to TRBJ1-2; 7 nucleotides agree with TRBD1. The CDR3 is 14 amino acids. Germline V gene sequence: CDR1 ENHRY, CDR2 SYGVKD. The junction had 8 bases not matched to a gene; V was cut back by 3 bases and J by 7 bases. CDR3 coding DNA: TGTGCCATCAGTGAAGCCAGGGCAGGGGGTGGCTACACCTTC. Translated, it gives CAISEARAGGGYTF.

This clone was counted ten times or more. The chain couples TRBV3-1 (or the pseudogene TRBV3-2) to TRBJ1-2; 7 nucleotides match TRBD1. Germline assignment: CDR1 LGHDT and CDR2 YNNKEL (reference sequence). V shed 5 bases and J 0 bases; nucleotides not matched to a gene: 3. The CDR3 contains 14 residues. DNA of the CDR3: TGTGCCAGCAGCTACAGGGGAGCTAACTATGGCTACACCTTC. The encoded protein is CASSYRGANYGYTF.

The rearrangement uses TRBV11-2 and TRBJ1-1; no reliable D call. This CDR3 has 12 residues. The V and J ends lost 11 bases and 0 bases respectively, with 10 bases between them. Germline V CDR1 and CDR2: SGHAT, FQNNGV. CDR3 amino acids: CAVGGVNTEAFF. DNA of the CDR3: TGTGCCGTGGGCGGGGTGAACACTGAAGCTTTCTTT.

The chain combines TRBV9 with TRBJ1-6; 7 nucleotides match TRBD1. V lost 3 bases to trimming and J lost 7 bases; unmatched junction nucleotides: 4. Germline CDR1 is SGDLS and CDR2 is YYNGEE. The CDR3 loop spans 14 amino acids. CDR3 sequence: CASSARDSNSPLHF. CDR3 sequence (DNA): TGTGCCAGCAGCGCCCGGGACAGCAATTCACCCCTCCACTTT. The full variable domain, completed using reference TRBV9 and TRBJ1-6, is DSGVTQTPKHLITATGQRVTLRCSPRSGDLSVYWYQQSLDQGLQFLIQYYNGEERAKGNILERFSAQQFPDLHSELNLSSLELGDSALYFCASSARDSNSPLHFGNGTRLTVT.

The CDR3 region is CASSVSGGAGGELFF. The CDR3 DNA reads as TGTGCCAGCAGCGTTAGCGGGGGGGCTGGCGGGGAGCTGTTTTTT. V usage is TRBV9 and J usage is TRBJ2-2, with TRBD2 identical over 11 bases. V trimming: 2 bases; J trimming: 7 bases; junction bases outside the gene matches: 4. Germline loops: CDR1 SGDLS, CDR2 YYNGEE. The CDR3 loop spans 15 amino acids.

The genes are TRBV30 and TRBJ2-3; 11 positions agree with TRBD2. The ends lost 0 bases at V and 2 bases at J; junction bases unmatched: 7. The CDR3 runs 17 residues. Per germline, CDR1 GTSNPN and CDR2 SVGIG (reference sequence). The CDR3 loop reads CAWSVTASGGPTDTQYF. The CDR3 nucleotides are TGTGCCTGGAGTGTAACGGCTAGCGGGGGGCCCACAGATACGCAGTATTTT.

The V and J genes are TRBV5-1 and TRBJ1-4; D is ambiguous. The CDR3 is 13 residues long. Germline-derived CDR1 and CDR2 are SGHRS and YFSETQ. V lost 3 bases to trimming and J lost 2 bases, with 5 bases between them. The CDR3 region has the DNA TGCGCCAGCAGCTCGGGGACTAATGAAAAACTGTTTTTT. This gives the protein CASSSGTNEKLFF.

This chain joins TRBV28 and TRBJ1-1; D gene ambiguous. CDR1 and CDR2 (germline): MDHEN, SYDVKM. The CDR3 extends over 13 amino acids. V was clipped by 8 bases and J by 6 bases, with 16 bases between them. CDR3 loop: CASGETEVAEAFF. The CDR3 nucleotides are TGTGCCAGCGGTGAGACGGAGGTGGCTGAAGCTTTCTTT.

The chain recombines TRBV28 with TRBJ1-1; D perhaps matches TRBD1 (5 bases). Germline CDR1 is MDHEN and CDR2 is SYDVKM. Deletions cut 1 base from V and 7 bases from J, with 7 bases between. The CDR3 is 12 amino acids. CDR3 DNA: TGTGCCAGCAGTTTATCAGGGCATGAAGCTTTCTTT. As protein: CASSLSGHEAFF. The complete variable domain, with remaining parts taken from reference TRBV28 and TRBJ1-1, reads DVKVTQSSRYLVKRTGEKVFLECVQDMDHENMFWYRQDPGLGLRLIYFSYDVKMKEKGDIPEGYSVSREKKERFSLILESASTNQTSMYLCASSLSGHEAFFGQGTRLTVV.